The T cell receptor beta chain under discussion was sequenced for a study of shared clonotypes between healthy human individuals. Profiling relied on immunoSEQ multiplex PCR, and the TCRdb table lists in-frame clones only, not all of them. This sample yields roughly 680,000 clones, of which approximately 77% are seen a single time; less than 2% belongs to the top ten. The CDR3 runs 12 residues. Trimming cost V 0 bases and J 4 bases, with 4 bases left between them. CDR1 SGHRS and CDR2 YFSETQ come from the germline V gene. This clonotype was obtained from a woman under 40 in good health. The genes are TRBV5-1 and TRBJ1-2, with D hard to call. Sequenced input: memory CD4+ T cells sorted from blood. As to subset: CD45RA-negative fraction. In nucleotides, the CDR3 is TGCGCCAGCAGCTTGGGGGGCTATGGCTACACCTTC. As protein: CASSLGGYGYTF.